This TCR beta chain was identified during a study of blood T cell repertoires in COVID-19. Assay: immunoSEQ multiplex PCR; the TCRdb copy retains only in-frame clones and omits some. The sample consists of approximately 190,000 clones, 84% of them appearing once. The CDR3 is 15 residues long. V was clipped by 1 base and J by 4 bases, with 13 bases between them. Germline V gives CDR1 LGHDT, CDR2 YNNKEL (reference sequence). V and J are TRBV3-1 (or the pseudogene TRBV3-2) and TRBJ1-1, with D unresolved. This clonotype was sampled from a woman younger than 45 who had been exposed to COVID-19. Sequenced: PBMCs or T cells enriched from blood (not recorded which). CDR3 loop: CASSQAVDGVTEAFF. The CDR3 coding sequence is TGTGCCAGCAGCCAAGCGGTGGACGGGGTCACTGAAGCTTTCTTT.